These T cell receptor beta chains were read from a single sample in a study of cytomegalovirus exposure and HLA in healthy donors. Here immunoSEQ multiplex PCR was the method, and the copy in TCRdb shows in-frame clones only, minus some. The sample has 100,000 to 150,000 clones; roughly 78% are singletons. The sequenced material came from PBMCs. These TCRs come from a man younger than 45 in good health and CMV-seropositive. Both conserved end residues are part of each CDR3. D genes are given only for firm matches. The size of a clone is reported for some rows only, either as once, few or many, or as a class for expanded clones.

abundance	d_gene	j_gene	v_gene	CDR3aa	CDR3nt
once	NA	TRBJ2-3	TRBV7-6	CASSKGGGSTDTQYF	TGTGCCAGCAGCAAGGGGGGAGGGAGCACAGATACGCAGTATTTT
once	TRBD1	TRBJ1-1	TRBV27	CASHRGREAFF	TGTGCCAGCCACAGGGGGCGAGAGGCTTTCTTT
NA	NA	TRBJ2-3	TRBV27	CACSKGWGRGGRGTDTQYF	TGTGCCTGCAGTAAGGGTTGGGGGAGAGGGGGTAGGGGCACAGATACGCAGTATTTT
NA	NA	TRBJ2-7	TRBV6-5	CASSYNSGSSYEQYF	TGTGCCAGCAGTTACAACTCCGGGTCTTCCTACGAGCAGTACTTC
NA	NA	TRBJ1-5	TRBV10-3	CAISPGGNQPQHF	TGTGCCATCAGTCCGGGAGGGAATCAGCCCCAGCATTTT
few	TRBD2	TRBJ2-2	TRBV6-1	CASSEEGTSDFTGELFF	TGTGCCAGCAGTGAAGAGGGGACTAGCGATTTTACCGGGGAGCTGTTTTTT
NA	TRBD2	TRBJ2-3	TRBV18	CASSPRTGGGTDTQYF	TGTGCCAGCTCACCACGGACGGGAGGTGGGACAGATACGCAGTATTTT
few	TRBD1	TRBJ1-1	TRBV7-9	CASSSSLTGYYTEAFF	TGTGCCAGCAGCTCCTCCTTGACAGGGTATTACACTGAAGCTTTCTTT
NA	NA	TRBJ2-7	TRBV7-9	CASSSPQATEYEQYF	TGTGCCAGCAGCTCCCCTCAAGCGACAGAGTACGAGCAGTACTTC
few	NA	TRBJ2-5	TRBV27	CASSPLPGELEETQYF	TGTGCCAGCAGTCCACTGCCGGGGGAACTCGAAGAGACCCAGTACTTC
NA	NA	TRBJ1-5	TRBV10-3	CAISETLQGYQPQHF	TGTGCCATCAGTGAGACGTTACAGGGCTATCAGCCCCAGCATTTT
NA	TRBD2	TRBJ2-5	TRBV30	CAWSVIAGVGETQYF	TGTGCCTGGAGTGTGATAGCGGGAGTCGGGGAGACCCAGTACTTC
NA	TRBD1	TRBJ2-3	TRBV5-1	CASSPPGTGFGDTQYF	TGCGCCAGCAGCCCGCCCGGGACAGGGTTTGGAGATACGCAGTATTTT
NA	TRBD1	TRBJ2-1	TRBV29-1	CSVEDGQGDYNEQFF	TGCAGCGTTGAAGACGGACAGGGGGATTACAATGAGCAGTTCTTC
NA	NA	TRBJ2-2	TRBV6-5	CASSYSRPGELFF	TGTGCCAGCAGTTACTCGCGTCCCGGGGAGCTGTTTTTT
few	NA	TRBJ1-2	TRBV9	CATRGSEGYTF	TGTGCCACCCGGGGGTCTGAGGGCTACACCTTC
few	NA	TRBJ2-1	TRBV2	CASSEPGTASDEQFF	TGTGCCAGCAGTGAACCTGGGACTGCAAGCGATGAGCAGTTCTTC
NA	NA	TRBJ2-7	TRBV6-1	CASSEVGSGFSYEQYF	TGTGCCAGCAGTGAAGTGGGTAGCGGATTCTCCTACGAGCAGTACTTC
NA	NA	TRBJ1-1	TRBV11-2	CASSPGTEAFF	TGTGCCAGCAGCCCGGGAACTGAAGCTTTCTTT
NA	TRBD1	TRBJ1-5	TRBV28	CASDRGHQPQHF	TGTGCGAGCGACAGGGGCCATCAGCCCCAGCATTTT
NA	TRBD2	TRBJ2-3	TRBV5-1	CASRRAGVTDTQYF	TGCGCCAGCAGAAGAGCGGGAGTCACAGATACGCAGTATTTT
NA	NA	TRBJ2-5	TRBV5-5	CASSWGTWGSVETQYF	TGTGCCAGCAGCTGGGGCACATGGGGTTCCGTCGAGACCCAGTACTTC
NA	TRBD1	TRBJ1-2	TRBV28	CASSLDRDYYGYTF	TGTGCCAGCAGTCTAGACAGGGACTACTATGGCTACACCTTC
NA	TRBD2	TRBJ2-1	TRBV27	CASSLSGSSYNEQFF	TGTGCCAGCAGTTTAAGCGGGAGTTCCTACAATGAGCAGTTCTTC
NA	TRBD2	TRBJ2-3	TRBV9	CASRHSGRATDTQYF	TGTGCCAGTCGCCATAGCGGGAGGGCCACCGATACGCAGTATTTT
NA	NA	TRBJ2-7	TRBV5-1	CASSLVGQDYEQYF	TGCGCCAGCAGCTTGGTGGGCCAGGACTACGAGCAGTACTTC
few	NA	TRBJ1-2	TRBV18	CASSRGLDRQYGYTF	TGTGCCAGCTCACGGGGGCTTGACAGACAGTATGGCTACACCTTC
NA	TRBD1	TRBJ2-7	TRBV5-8	CASSSRGPYEQYF	TGTGCCAGCAGCTCCAGGGGGCCCTACGAGCAGTACTTC
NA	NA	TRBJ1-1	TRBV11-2	CASSSTSGGTEAFF	TGTGCCAGCAGCAGCACTTCCGGGGGGACTGAAGCTTTCTTT
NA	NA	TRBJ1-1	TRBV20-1	CSALEENEAFF	TGCAGTGCTCTAGAGGAAAATGAAGCTTTCTTT
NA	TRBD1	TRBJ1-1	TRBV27	CASKHGQGDTEAFF	TGTGCCAGTAAGCACGGCCAGGGGGACACTGAAGCTTTCTTT
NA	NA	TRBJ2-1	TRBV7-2	CASSRGGGYNEQFF	TGTGCCAGCAGCCGAGGGGGGGGGTACAATGAGCAGTTCTTC
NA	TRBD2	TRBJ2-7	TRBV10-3	CATSTSESSYEQYF	TGTGCCACCTCGACTAGCGAAAGCTCCTACGAGCAGTACTTC
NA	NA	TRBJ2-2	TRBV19	CASSMGSISGELFF	TGTGCCAGTAGTATGGGCTCTATCAGCGGGGAGCTGTTTTTT
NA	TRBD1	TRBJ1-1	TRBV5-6	CASSPIYQGVGVVNTEAFF	TGTGCCAGCAGCCCGATTTATCAGGGGGTTGGAGTCGTGAACACTGAAGCTTTCTTT
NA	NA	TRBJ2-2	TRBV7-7	CASSLGGQTGELFF	TGTGCCAGCAGCTTAGGCGGTCAAACCGGGGAGCTGTTTTTT
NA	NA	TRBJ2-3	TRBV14	CASSQEIGRGTQYF	TGTGCCAGCAGCCAAGAAATCGGTCGGGGTACGCAGTATTTT
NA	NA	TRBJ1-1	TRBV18	CASSPRKGQAFF	TGTGCCAGCTCACCACGCAAGGGGCAGGCTTTCTTT
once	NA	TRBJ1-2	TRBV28	CASSLLARERYGYTF	TGTGCCAGCAGTTTATTGGCCAGGGAACGCTATGGCTACACCTTC
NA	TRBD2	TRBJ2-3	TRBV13	CASSYLAGGTTDTQYF	TGTGCCAGCAGCTACCTAGCGGGAGGGACCACAGATACGCAGTATTTT
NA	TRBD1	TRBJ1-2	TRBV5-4	CASSLGQGAYGYTF	TGTGCCAGCAGCTTGGGACAGGGGGCATATGGCTACACCTTC
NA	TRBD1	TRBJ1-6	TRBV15	CATSRGQGYNSPLHF	TGTGCCACCAGCAGAGGACAGGGGTATAATTCACCCCTCCACTTT
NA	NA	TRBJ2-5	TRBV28	CASSLDQGYQETQYF	TGTGCCAGCAGTTTAGATCAGGGGTACCAAGAGACCCAGTACTTC
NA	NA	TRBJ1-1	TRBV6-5	CASRKPTWNTEAFF	TGTGCCAGCAGAAAACCTACCTGGAACACTGAAGCTTTCTTT
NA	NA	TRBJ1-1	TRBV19	CASRGGRTNTEAFF	TGTGCCAGTAGGGGAGGACGGACGAACACTGAAGCTTTCTTT
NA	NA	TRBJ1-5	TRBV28	CASSLRLVRYQPQHF	TGTGCCAGCAGTCTCCGTTTGGTGCGCTATCAGCCCCAGCATTTT
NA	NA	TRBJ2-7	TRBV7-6	CASSQITGFPYEQYF	TGTGCCAGCAGCCAAATTACAGGGTTCCCCTACGAGCAGTACTTC
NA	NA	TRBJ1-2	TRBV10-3	CAISEAQGLGYGYTF	TGTGCCATCAGTGAGGCCCAGGGTTTAGGCTATGGCTACACCTTC
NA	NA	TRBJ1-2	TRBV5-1	CASSLGYRAHNYGYTF	TGCGCCAGCAGCTTAGGATACAGGGCACATAACTATGGCTACACCTTC
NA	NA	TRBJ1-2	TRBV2	CASSVSGGYTF	TGTGCCAGCAGTGTGTCAGGAGGCTACACCTTC
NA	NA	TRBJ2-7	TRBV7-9	CASSWGLPYEQYF	TGTGCCAGCAGCTGGGGACTTCCCTACGAGCAGTACTTC
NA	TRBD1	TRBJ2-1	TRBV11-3	CASSMTTGATYNEQFF	TGTGCCAGCAGCATGACAACAGGGGCCACCTACAATGAGCAGTTCTTC
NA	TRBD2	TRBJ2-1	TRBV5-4	CASSLEGAGEDNEQFF	TGTGCCAGCAGCTTGGAGGGAGCGGGGGAGGACAATGAGCAGTTCTTC
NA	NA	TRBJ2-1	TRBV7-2	CASSLVANEQFF	TGTGCCAGCAGCTTAGTAGCTAATGAGCAGTTCTTC
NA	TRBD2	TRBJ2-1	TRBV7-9	CASKASGENEQFF	TGTGCCAGCAAGGCTAGCGGGGAAAATGAGCAGTTCTTC
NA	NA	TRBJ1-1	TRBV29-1	CSVARGEAFF	TGCAGCGTTGCCAGGGGCGAAGCTTTCTTT
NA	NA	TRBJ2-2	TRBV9	CASSPRQAANTGELFF	TGTGCCAGCAGCCCCCGACAGGCTGCGAACACCGGGGAGCTGTTTTTT
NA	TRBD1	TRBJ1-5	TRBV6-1	CASGTGIFNQPQHF	TGTGCCAGCGGGACAGGGATATTCAATCAGCCCCAGCATTTT
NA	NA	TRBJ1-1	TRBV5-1	CASSLVGPGTEAFF	TGCGCCAGCAGCTTGGTAGGCCCAGGGACTGAAGCTTTCTTT
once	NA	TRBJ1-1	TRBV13	CASRGGGGITEAFF	TGTGCCAGCAGAGGAGGGGGGGGGATCACTGAAGCTTTCTTT